This T cell receptor (beta chain) was sequenced in a study of human T cells and chemical hapten exposure. Study as a whole: The upper back received 0.01% DPC by patch testing, with results read at 6 days.

The germline gives CDR1 KGHSH, CDR2 LQKENI. The CDR3 is 16 amino acids. V was pared by 0 bases and J by 8 bases, with 19 bases between. Library construction involved attaching unique molecular identifiers to individual cDNA molecules, which allowed quantitative, reproducible TCR counting. A single record per CDR3 protein comes from TCRdb applying MiXCR to the RACE reads. The table has 65,000 to 95,000 distinct CDR3 sequences, about 6.3% seen once. General study points: TCRs at a frequency above 1 in 1000 stayed unchanged with DPC sensitization.

This clonotype has a handful of counts. What it binds is unknown. As to time point: patch test 2, 6 weeks after DPC sensitization. Treatment specified: therapeutic diphenylcyclopropenone sensitization with weekly scalp DPC. The TCR comes from a woman under 40 with alopecia areata. Some clones in this sample may be carry-over from other donors' samples. The starting material was whole blood, obtained in connection with sensitization to the hapten diphenylcyclopropenone (DPC). The V and J genes are TRBV18 and TRBJ1-2, with D maybe TRBD1 (5 bases). The CDR3 region is CASSPPSTEGKRGYTF. CDR3 sequence (DNA): TGTGCCAGCTCACCACCCTCGACAGAAGGGAAAAGAGGCTACACCTTC.